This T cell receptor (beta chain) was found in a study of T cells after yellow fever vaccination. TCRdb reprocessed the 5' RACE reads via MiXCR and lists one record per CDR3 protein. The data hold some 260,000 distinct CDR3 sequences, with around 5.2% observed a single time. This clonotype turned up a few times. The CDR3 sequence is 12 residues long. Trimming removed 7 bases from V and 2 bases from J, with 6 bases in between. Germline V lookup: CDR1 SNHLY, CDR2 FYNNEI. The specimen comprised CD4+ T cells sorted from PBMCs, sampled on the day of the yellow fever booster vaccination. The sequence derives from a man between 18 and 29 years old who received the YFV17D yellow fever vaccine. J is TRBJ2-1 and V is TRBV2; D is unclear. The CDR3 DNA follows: TGTGCCAGCACCAGCCCCTACAATGAGCAGTTCTTC. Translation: CASTSPYNEQFF.